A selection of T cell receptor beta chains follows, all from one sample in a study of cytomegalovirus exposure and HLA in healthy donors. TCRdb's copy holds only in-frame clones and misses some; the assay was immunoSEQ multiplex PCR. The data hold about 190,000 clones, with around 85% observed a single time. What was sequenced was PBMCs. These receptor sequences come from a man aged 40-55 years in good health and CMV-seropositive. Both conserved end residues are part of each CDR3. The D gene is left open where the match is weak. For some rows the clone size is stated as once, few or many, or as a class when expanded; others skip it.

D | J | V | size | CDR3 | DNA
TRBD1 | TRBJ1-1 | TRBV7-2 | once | CASSLGYGTGAEAFF | TGTGCCAGCAGCTTAGGGTATGGGACAGGGGCCGAAGCTTTCTTT
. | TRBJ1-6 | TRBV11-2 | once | CASSPGESSYNSPLHF | TGTGCCAGCAGCCCGGGGGAGAGCTCCTATAATTCACCCCTCCACTTT
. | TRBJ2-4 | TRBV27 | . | CATPIGLAKNIQYF | TGTGCCACCCCGATCGGACTAGCCAAAAACATTCAGTACTTC
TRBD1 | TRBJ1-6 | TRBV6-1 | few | CASSEEGGSSPLHF | TGTGCCAGCAGTGAAGAAGGGGGCAGTTCACCCCTCCACTTT
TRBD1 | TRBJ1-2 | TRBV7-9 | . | CASSLGTGIYGYTF | TGTGCCAGCAGCTTAGGGACAGGGATTTATGGCTACACCTTC
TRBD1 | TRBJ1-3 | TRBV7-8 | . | CASSQDRVRGNTIYF | TGTGCCAGCAGCCAGGACAGGGTACGAGGAAACACCATATATTTT
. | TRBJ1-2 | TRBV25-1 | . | CASRKNGGYGYTF | TGTGCCAGCAGGAAGAACGGGGGGTATGGCTACACCTTC
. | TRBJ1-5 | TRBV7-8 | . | CASSEGGRRIQPQHF | TGTGCCAGCAGCGAGGGGGGGAGGAGAATTCAGCCCCAGCATTTT
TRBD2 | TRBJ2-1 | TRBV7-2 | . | CASSPPGTTYLNEQFF | TGTGCCAGCAGCCCGCCCGGGACTACGTATCTTAATGAGCAGTTCTTC
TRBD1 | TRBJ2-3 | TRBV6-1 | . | CASGDSTGSTDTQYF | TGTGCCAGCGGGGACAGCACCGGTAGCACAGATACGCAGTATTTT
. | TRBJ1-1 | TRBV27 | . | CASSSQGLGTEAFF | TGTGCCAGCAGCTCACAGGGATTGGGCACTGAAGCTTTCTTT
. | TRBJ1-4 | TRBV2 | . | CASSLGQRDEKLFF | TGTGCCAGCAGTTTAGGACAGCGCGATGAAAAACTGTTTTTT
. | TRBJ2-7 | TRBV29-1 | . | CSVETQAYEQYF | TGCAGCGTTGAAACGCAGGCCTACGAGCAGTACTTC
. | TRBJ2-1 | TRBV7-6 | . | CASSLSEGSNEQFF | TGTGCCAGCAGCTTATCTGAGGGAAGCAATGAGCAGTTCTTC
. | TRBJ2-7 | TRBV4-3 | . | CASSQERHLSYEQYF | TGCGCCAGCAGCCAAGAAAGACACCTCTCCTACGAGCAGTACTTC
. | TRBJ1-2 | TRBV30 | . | CAYQGSNYGYTF | TGTGCCTATCAGGGGTCTAACTATGGCTACACCTTC